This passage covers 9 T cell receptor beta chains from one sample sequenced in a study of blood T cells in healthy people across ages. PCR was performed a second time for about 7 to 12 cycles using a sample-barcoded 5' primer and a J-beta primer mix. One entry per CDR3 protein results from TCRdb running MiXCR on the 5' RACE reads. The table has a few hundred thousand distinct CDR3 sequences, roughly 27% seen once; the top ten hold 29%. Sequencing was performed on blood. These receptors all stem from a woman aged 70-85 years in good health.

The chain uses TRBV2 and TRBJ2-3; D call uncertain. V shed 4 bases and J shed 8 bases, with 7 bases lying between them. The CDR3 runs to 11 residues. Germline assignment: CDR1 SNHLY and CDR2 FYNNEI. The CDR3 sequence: CASSVTGTQYF. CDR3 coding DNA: TGTGCCAGCAGTGTTACGGGTACGCAGTATTTT. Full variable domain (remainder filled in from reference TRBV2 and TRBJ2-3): EPEVTQTPSHQVTQMGQEVILRCVPISNHLYFYWYRQILGQKVEFLVSFYNNEISEKSEIFDDQFSVERPDGSNFTLKIRSTKLEDSAMYFCASSVTGTQYFGPGTRLTVL.

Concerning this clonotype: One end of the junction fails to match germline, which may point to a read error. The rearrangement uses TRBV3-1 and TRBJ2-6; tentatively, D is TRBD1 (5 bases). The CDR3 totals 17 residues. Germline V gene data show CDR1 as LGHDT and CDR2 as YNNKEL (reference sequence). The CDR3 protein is CASSQARAGAGVNVLTF. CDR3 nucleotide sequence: TGTGCCAGCAGCCAGGCCAGGGCCGGTGCTGGGGTCAACGTCCTGACTTTC.

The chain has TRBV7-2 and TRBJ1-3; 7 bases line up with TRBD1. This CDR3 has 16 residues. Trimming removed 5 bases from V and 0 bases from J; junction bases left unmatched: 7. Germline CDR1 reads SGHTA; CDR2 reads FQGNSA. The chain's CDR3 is CASSIGQAASGNTIYF. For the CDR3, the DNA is TGTGCCAGCAGCATAGGACAGGCCGCCTCTGGAAACACCATATATTTT.

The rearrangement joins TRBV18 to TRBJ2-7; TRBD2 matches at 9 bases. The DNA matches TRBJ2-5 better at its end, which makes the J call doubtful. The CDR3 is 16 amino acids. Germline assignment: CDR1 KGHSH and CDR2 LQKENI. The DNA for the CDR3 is TGTGCCAGCTCACCACCTCCGACTAGCGGACAAGAGACCCAGTACTTC. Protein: CASSPPPTSGQETQYF.

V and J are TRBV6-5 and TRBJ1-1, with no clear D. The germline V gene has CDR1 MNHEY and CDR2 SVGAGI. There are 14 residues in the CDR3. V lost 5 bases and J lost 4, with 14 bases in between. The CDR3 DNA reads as TGTGCCAGCAGTACGGGTAATCGAGGCACTGAAGCTTTCTTT. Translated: CASSTGNRGTEAFF.

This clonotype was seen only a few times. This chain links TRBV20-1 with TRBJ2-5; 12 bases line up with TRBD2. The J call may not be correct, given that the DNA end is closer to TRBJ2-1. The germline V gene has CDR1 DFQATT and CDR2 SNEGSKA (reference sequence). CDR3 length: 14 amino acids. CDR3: CSARLAGAYNEQFF. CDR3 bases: TGCAGTGCTCGACTAGCGGGAGCGTACAATGAGCAGTTCTTC.

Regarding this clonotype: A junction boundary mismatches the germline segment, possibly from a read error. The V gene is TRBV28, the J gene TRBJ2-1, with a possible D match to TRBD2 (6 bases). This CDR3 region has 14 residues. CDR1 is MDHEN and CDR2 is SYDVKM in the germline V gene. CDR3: CACSLTRTAREQFF. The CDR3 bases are TGTGCCTGCAGTCTGACTAGGACGGCGCGTGAGCAGTTCTTC.

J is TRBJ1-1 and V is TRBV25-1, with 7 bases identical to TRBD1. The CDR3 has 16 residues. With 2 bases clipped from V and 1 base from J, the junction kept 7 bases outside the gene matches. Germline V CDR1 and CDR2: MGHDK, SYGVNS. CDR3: CASSEGPRQGNTEAFF. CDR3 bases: TGTGCCAGCAGTGAAGGCCCGCGACAGGGGAACACTGAAGCTTTCTTT.

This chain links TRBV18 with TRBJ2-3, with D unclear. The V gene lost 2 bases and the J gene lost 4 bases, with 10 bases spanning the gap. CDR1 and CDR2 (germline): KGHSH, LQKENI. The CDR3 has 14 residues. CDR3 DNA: TGTGCCAGCTCACCAGGGAATACGGCAGATACGCAGTATTTT. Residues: CASSPGNTADTQYF.